A single TCR beta chain is shown here with its context. Antigen specificity is unknown. The sample's time point: week 23, last vaccination. Mutant IDH1 20-mer peptide, at 300 ug, made up each vaccine dose, with topical imiquimod. This specimen comes from a study of a mutant IDH1 vaccine in newly diagnosed glioma. The overall study: Once 4-6 weeks had passed after radiotherapy alone, vaccination started, or it started with temozolomide cycles. Study findings and constraints: Pseudoprogression appears to have had no connection to changes in top peripheral T cell clonotypes.

Measured with immunoSEQ multiplex PCR; TCRdb has only the in-frame clones, and not every one. The sample includes 20,000 to 25,000 clones, around 80% of them seen just once. This receptor was obtained from a man aged 25 to 45 with glioma. Here the sequenced sample was PBMCs, taken from a glioma patient whose treatment included an IDH1 peptide vaccine.

The CDR3 loop reads CATTGQGYGYTF. The DNA for the CDR3 is TGTGCCACCACGGGACAGGGGTATGGCTACACCTTC. J is TRBJ1-2 and V is TRBV10-3; 10 bases are shared with TRBD1. The CDR3 consists of 12 residues. CDR1 is ENHRY, CDR2 SYGVKD, per germline. Trimming took 10 bases from V and 5 from J; bases not matched to a gene: 4.